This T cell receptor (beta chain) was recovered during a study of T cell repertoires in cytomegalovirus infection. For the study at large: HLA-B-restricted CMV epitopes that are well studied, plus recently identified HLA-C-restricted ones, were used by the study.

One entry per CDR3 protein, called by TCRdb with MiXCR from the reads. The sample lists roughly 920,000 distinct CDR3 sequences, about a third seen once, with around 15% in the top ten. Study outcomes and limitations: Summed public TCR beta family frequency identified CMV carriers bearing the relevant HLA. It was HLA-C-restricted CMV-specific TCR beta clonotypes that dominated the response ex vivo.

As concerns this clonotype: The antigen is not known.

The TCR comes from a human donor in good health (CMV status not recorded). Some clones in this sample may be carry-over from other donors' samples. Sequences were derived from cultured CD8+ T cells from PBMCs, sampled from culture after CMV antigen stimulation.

The CDR3 bases are TGTGCCAGCAGTGACTCGATGGCCCCCTCCTACGAGCAGTACTTC. Its translation: CASSDSMAPSYEQYF. The chain recombines TRBV6-4 with TRBJ2-7; the D is unclear. The V and J ends lost 0 bases and 0 bases respectively, with 9 bases between them. Germline-derived CDR1 and CDR2 are MRHNA and SNTAGT. CDR3 length: 15 residues.